The source of this T cell receptor beta chain is a study of T-cell reconstitution after alpha-beta-depleted transplantation in children. Regarding this clonotype: Its antigen is not known.

V was pared by 2 bases and J by 0 bases, with 5 bases between. The CDR3 sequence is 14 residues long. Study-level points and caveats: It was surviving recipient T cells and thymic progenitors that gave some patients high TCRbeta diversity at day 60. Several hundred rapidly expanded clones from non-depleted graft cells reportedly supplied alpha-beta T cells about two months post-transplant. The authors attributed T-cell counts and diversity one year after transplant mostly to newly produced T cells.

A TCRbeta library incorporating unique molecular identifiers was prepared. From the PCR reads, TCRdb called clonotypes with MiXCR, one entry per CDR3 protein. This table holds approximately 270,000 distinct CDR3 sequences, 20% to 30% found once. This clonotype originated in a female patient aged 2-10 years who had a stem cell transplant for congenital amegakaryocytic thrombocytopenia, so the T cells may come from the graft donor. The genes are TRBV12-3 or TRBV12-4 and TRBJ1-3; D gene unclear. The input for sequencing was PBMCs, mostly from graft donor cells, taken 360 days after TCRalphabeta/CD19-depleted stem cell transplant. The CDR3 DNA is TGTGCCAGCAGTTTAAGCGCCTCTGGAAACACCATATATTTT. It encodes CASSLSASGNTIYF.